This T cell receptor (beta chain) stems from a study of blood T cells in healthy people across ages. A second about 6 to 11 cycle PCR used barcoded and J-beta primers. TCRdb passed the 5' RACE reads through MiXCR, listing each CDR3 protein once. The sample has 1.4 million to 1.5 million distinct CDR3 sequences; around two fifths are singletons. The CDR3 totals 14 residues. The V and J ends lost 4 bases and 4 bases respectively, with 14 bases between them. At least ten counts were recorded for this clonotype. Sequenced input: blood. This chain uses TRBV12-3 or TRBV12-4 with TRBJ2-7; D could derive from TRBD1 or TRBD2 (7 bases each). The clonotype was recovered from a woman in her late teens or twenties in good health. The CDR3 coding sequence is TGTGCCAGCAGTTCCCAGGGGGGGGATTACGAGCAGTACTTC. Its protein product is CASSSQGGDYEQYF.